The clone carrying this T cell receptor beta chain was observed a handful of times. The antigen is undetermined. RNA transcripts gave rise to amplified TCR beta CDR3 regions. The TCR CDR3 was amplified in a first-round RT-PCR using the HTBI primer set. One entry per CDR3 protein results from TCRdb running MiXCR on the multiplex PCR reads. The sample carries almost 600,000 distinct CDR3 sequences, approximately 13% recorded once. The source of the sample is a study of T cells in Graves' hyperthyroidism and ophthalmopathy. Hyperthyroidism, newly diagnosed and lasting under 2 months, affected patients aged 18 to 65. The PBMCs studied were ones that came from 10 ml fresh peripheral blood. Study results and limitations: Researchers found most expanded thyroid clonotypes above 0.001 in blood as well.

The sequence came from a woman in her 30s with Graves' hyperthyroidism that later progressed to Graves' ophthalmopathy. Sequencing was done on a sample of blood.

This CDR3 is CASSEKVMQSYNSPLHF. In DNA, the CDR3 is TGTGCCAGCAGTGAAAAGGTTATGCAGAGCTATAATTCACCCCTCCACTTT. V usage is TRBV6-1 and J usage is TRBJ1-6; no clear D gene. Germline V lookup: CDR1 MNHNS, CDR2 SASEGT. CDR3 length: 17 residues. The V end lost 2 bases, the J end lost 3 bases, and 14 bases lay between the germline ends.